One and the same sample provided the 31 T cell receptor beta chains below, sequenced in a study of cytomegalovirus exposure and HLA in healthy donors. 60 Vbeta and 13 Jbeta primers were used in PCR. The data were produced by immunoSEQ multiplex PCR, yet TCRdb's version contains in-frame clones alone and is incomplete. The data show roughly 240,000 clones, around 80% seen once. Sequencing used PBMCs. The receptors were sampled from a boy aged 10-17 years in good health and CMV-seronegative.

This chain links TRBV7-9 with TRBJ1-6; 7 nucleotides match TRBD1. The CDR3 covers 14 residues. The germline V gene encodes CDR1 SEHNR and CDR2 FQNEAQ (reference sequence). V lost 4 bases and J lost 7; bases outside the gene matches: 4. CDR3 region: CASSSGTVNSPLHF. The DNA of the CDR3 is TGTGCCAGCAGCTCCGGGACAGTAAATTCACCCCTCCACTTT.

In this sample, this clone turned up once. V is TRBV5-5 and J is TRBJ1-2; D possibly corresponds to TRBD1 (5 bases). Germline V gene data show CDR1 as SGHKS and CDR2 as YYEKEE (reference sequence). There are 14 residues in the CDR3. Between the trimmed V and J ends, which lost 2 bases and 4 bases, there was a span of 12 bases. CDR3 loop: CASSFGGDSYGYTF. CDR3 DNA sequence: TGTGCCAGCAGCTTCGGAGGGGATTCCTATGGCTACACCTTC. Full variable domain (missing parts from reference TRBV5-5 and TRBJ1-2): DAGVTQSPTHLIKTRGQQVTLRCSPISGHKSVSWYQQVLGQGPQFIFQYYEKEERGRGNFPDRFSARQFPNYSSELNVNALLLGDSALYLCASSFGGDSYGYTFGSGTRLTVV.

This clone was detected only a few times. The CDR3 reads CASSPAPSGVKANYGYTF. CDR3 coding DNA: TGTGCCAGCAGCCCGGCCCCATCAGGGGTCAAAGCTAACTATGGCTACACCTTC. This chain uses TRBV7-2 with TRBJ1-2; D is perhaps TRBD1 (6 bases). The V end lost 5 bases, the J end lost 0 bases, and 22 bases lay between the germline ends. This CDR3 is built from 18 residues. CDR1 is SGHTA and CDR2 is FQGNSA in the germline V gene.

The chain has TRBV6-1 and TRBJ1-1; 7 bases agree with TRBD1. The V segment lost 5 bases and the J segment 6 bases; nucleotides outside the gene matches: 3. CDR3 size: 12 residues. Germline CDR1 is MNHNS and CDR2 is SASEGT. CDR3 sequence: CASSRQGPEAFF. The DNA for the CDR3 is TGTGCCAGCAGTCGACAGGGACCTGAAGCTTTCTTT.

In its sample, this clone was seen once. This chain joins TRBV29-1 and TRBJ2-3; 7 nucleotides agree with TRBD2. This CDR3 spans 15 amino acids. The germline CDR1 and CDR2 sequences are SQVTM and ANQGSEA. V lost 3 bases to trimming and J lost 2 bases; unmatched junction nucleotides: 8. CDR3 sequence: CSVDPRDYLTDTQYF. The CDR3 DNA sequence: TGCAGCGTTGACCCCCGGGACTACCTCACAGATACGCAGTATTTT.

The chain uses TRBV19 and TRBJ1-2; maybe TRBD1 (6 bases). V was pared by 8 bases and J by 7 bases, with 20 bases between. Per the germline V gene, CDR1 is LNHDA and CDR2 is SQIVND (reference sequence). The CDR3 length is 14 residues. The CDR3 region has the DNA TGTGCCAGTGCCGAAACAGGGCGGCAAGGTGGCTACACCTTC. It specifies CASAETGRQGGYTF.

The chain joins TRBV7-9 to TRBJ1-4; D might be TRBD1 (6 bases). This CDR3 is built from 12 residues. V lost 6 bases, J lost 8 bases, and 10 bases lay in between. The germline V gene encodes CDR1 SEHNR and CDR2 FQNEAQ (reference sequence). The CDR3 DNA follows: TGTGCCAGCAGTCCAGGGGAAGAAAAACTGTTTTTT. It translates to CASSPGEEKLFF.

The gene calls are TRBV30 and TRBJ1-2; 8 nucleotides match TRBD1. V dropped 2 bases and J dropped 7; count of bases not matched to a gene: 6. The CDR3 covers 13 residues. Germline assignment: CDR1 GTSNPN and CDR2 SVGIG (reference sequence). This CDR3 is CAWSIGTGCGYTF. CDR3 coding DNA: TGTGCCTGGAGTATTGGGACAGGTTGTGGCTACACCTTC.

The chain joins TRBV2 to TRBJ1-1; D is undetermined. Deletions cut 3 bases from V and 1 base from J, with 6 bases between. CDR1 is SNHLY and CDR2 is FYNNEI in the germline V gene. CDR3 length: 13 amino acids. CDR3 sequence reads: CASSDSGNTEAFF. CDR3 DNA: TGTGCCAGCAGTGACAGCGGGAACACTGAAGCTTTCTTT.

This clone was detected only a few times. This chain links TRBV4-2 with TRBJ2-7, with TRBD2 identical over 12 bases. V was clipped by 4 bases and J by 3 bases; unmatched bases: 4. The CDR3 is made up of 15 amino acids. Germline values: CDR1 LGHNA, CDR2 YNFKEQ. The CDR3 spells CASSPGTSGYYEQYF. DNA of the CDR3: TGTGCCAGCAGCCCCGGGACTAGCGGGTACTACGAGCAGTACTTC.

This chain uses TRBV10-3 with TRBJ1-2; possible D gene TRBD1, 6 bases. Trimming left V 0 bases short and J 13 bases short, with 12 bases between. This CDR3 has 12 residues. The germline CDR1 and CDR2 sequences are ENHRY and SYGVKD. CDR3 residues: CAISESTGCVTF. The CDR3 DNA reads as TGTGCCATCAGTGAGTCGACAGGATGTGTCACCTTC.

V usage is TRBV10-3 and J usage is TRBJ2-1; 7 bases align to TRBD1. Germline loops: CDR1 ENHRY, CDR2 SYGVKD. The V and J ends lost 10 bases and 9 bases, in that order; junction bases with no gene match: 12. This CDR3 spans 13 amino acids. CDR3 DNA sequence: TGTGCCACCCAGCAGACAGGGCTTGGTGAGCAGTTCTTC. Its protein is CATQQTGLGEQFF.

This chain joins TRBV10-3 and TRBJ2-7, with 11 bases lining up with TRBD2. The CDR3 contains 15 residues. V shed 0 bases, J shed 12 bases, and the junction held 10 bases outside the gene matches. Germline lookup yields CDR1 ENHRY and CDR2 SYGVKD. CDR3 residues: CAISESTGLAGSVYF. CDR3 in DNA: TGTGCCATCAGTGAGTCGACTGGACTAGCGGGCAGCGTGTACTTC.

The gene calls are TRBV19 and TRBJ2-5; the D gene is possibly TRBD1 (6 bases). Germline CDR1 LNHDA, CDR2 SQIVND (reference sequence). The V and J ends lost 2 bases and 5 bases respectively, with 9 bases between them. The CDR3 spans 13 residues. This chain's CDR3 is CASSINREETQYF. For the CDR3, the DNA is TGTGCCAGTAGTATAAACAGGGAGGAGACCCAGTACTTC.

Regarding this clone: A junction end diverges from the germline sequence, so it may reflect a read error. The gene calls are TRBV9 and TRBJ1-2; 12 bases line up with TRBD1. Germline V gives CDR1 SGDLS, CDR2 YYNGEE. The CDR3 has 17 amino acids. CDR3 nucleotides: TGTGCCAGCAGCGTAGGGACACCGGGACAGGGGGCGTCCGGCTACCCCTTC. Encoded protein: CASSVGTPGQGASGYPF. Full variable domain (remainder filled in from reference TRBV9 and TRBJ1-2): DSGVTQTPKHLITATGQRVTLRCSPRSGDLSVYWYQQSLDQGLQFLIQYYNGEERAKGNILERFSAQQFPDLHSELNLSSLELGDSALYFCASSVGTPGQGASGYPFGSGTRLTVV.

The chain links TRBV30 to TRBJ1-1; a weak D match, TRBD1 (6 bases). This CDR3 contains 14 residues. V was clipped by 2 bases and J by 5 bases, with 15 bases between them. The germline CDR1 and CDR2 sequences are GTSNPN and SVGIG (reference sequence). The CDR3 loop is CAWSYGGGRTEAFF. The DNA for the CDR3 is TGTGCCTGGAGTTATGGGGGGGGCAGGACTGAAGCTTTCTTT. Combining the CDR3 with reference TRBV30 and TRBJ1-1 gives the whole variable domain SQTIHQWPATLVQPVGSPLSLECTVEGTSNPNLYWYRQAAGRGLQLLFYSVGIGQISSEVPQNLSASRPQDRQFILSSKKLLLSDSGFYLCAWSYGGGRTEAFFGQGTRLTVV.

The chain couples TRBV14 to TRBJ1-4, with D maybe TRBD1 (6 bases). The germline gives CDR1 SGHDN, CDR2 FVKESK. The CDR3 length is 15 residues. The V gene lost 1 base and the J gene lost 6 bases, with 12 bases spanning the gap. The CDR3 DNA follows: TGTGCCAGCAGCCAAGTCTCAGGGGATTATGAAAAACTGTTTTTT. This codes for CASSQVSGDYEKLFF.

The chain employs TRBV19 and TRBJ1-1; D is possibly TRBD1 (6 bases). The germline V gene encodes CDR1 LNHDA and CDR2 SQIVND (reference sequence). CDR3 length equals 15 residues. With 7 bases removed from V and 0 bases from J, the gap between germline ends came to 15 bases. Here the CDR3 reads CASNPGHRMNTEAFF. CDR3 DNA sequence: TGTGCCAGTAATCCGGGACACCGGATGAACACTGAAGCTTTCTTT. The full variable domain, completed using reference TRBV19 and TRBJ1-1, is DGGITQSPKYLFRKEGQNVTLSCEQNLNHDAMYWYRQDPGQGLRLIYYSQIVNDFQKGDIAEGYSVSREKKESFPLTVTSAQKNPTAFYLCASNPGHRMNTEAFFGQGTRLTVV.

The chain combines TRBV5-4 with TRBJ1-1; D is perhaps TRBD1 (6 bases). The CDR3 contains 13 residues. The germline V gene encodes CDR1 SGHNT and CDR2 YYREEE (reference sequence). Trimming pared 6 bases from V and 7 bases from J, leaving 16 bases between. CDR3 sequence: CASTFTQGGEAFF. In DNA form, the CDR3 reads TGTGCCAGCACCTTCACACAGGGTGGTGAAGCTTTCTTT.

J is TRBJ2-7 and V is TRBV6-1, with 9 nucleotides matching TRBD2. Trimming removed 5 bases from V and 1 base from J; junction bases left unmatched: 3. The CDR3 is 14 residues long. The germline gives CDR1 MNHNS, CDR2 SASEGT. CDR3: CASSPGLASYEQYF. CDR3 bases: TGTGCCAGCAGTCCAGGACTAGCGTCCTACGAGCAGTACTTC.

The rearrangement uses TRBV30 and TRBJ2-1; 10 nucleotides line up with TRBD2. With 0 bases clipped from V and 6 bases from J, the junction kept 2 bases outside the gene matches. CDR1 is GTSNPN and CDR2 is SVGIG in the germline V gene (reference sequence). The CDR3 spans 14 residues. This CDR3 is CAWSVLAGANEQFF. DNA of the CDR3: TGTGCCTGGAGTGTCCTAGCGGGAGCCAATGAGCAGTTCTTC.

The chain carries TRBV18 and TRBJ1-2, with D unresolved. The CDR3 extends over 16 amino acids. The V gene's germline CDR1 is KGHSH and CDR2 LQKENI. V shed 3 bases and J shed 4 bases, with 18 bases lying between them. The CDR3 bases are TGTGCCAGCTCACCGGAGGGCCAAGGGTTGGGCTATGGCTACACCTTC. This gives the protein CASSPEGQGLGYGYTF.

The chain carries TRBV28 and TRBJ1-1; D perhaps matches TRBD1 (6 bases). Per germline, CDR1 MDHEN and CDR2 SYDVKM. This CDR3 has 12 amino acids. CDR3 in amino acids: CALRGGNTEAFF. The CDR3 region has the DNA TGTGCTTTGAGGGGGGGAAACACTGAAGCTTTCTTT. Together with reference TRBV28 and TRBJ1-1, the CDR3 gives the full variable domain: DVKVTQSSRYLVKRTGEKVFLECVQDMDHENMFWYRQDPGLGLRLIYFSYDVKMKEKGDIPEGYSVSREKKERFSLILESASTNQTSMYLCALRGGNTEAFFGQGTRLTVV.

The rearrangement links TRBV20-1 to TRBJ1-1, with D hard to call. This CDR3 is built from 11 residues. The germline gives CDR1 DFQATT, CDR2 SNEGSKA (reference sequence). V was shortened by 3 bases and J by 7 bases, with 9 bases between the two germline ends. In nucleotides, the CDR3 is TGCAGTGCTAGTAACCGGGGTGAAGCTTTCTTT. Translation gives CSASNRGEAFF.

The CDR3 sequence is CASSLPLAGGGYEQYF. The CDR3 DNA follows: TGTGCCAGCAGCCTACCGCTAGCGGGAGGGGGGTACGAGCAGTACTTC. This chain links TRBV5-4 with TRBJ2-7, with TRBD2 matching over 12 bases. The CDR3 spans 16 residues. Germline V CDR1 and CDR2: SGHNT, YYREEE (reference sequence). V lost 4 bases and J lost 4; bases outside the gene matches: 9.

In this sample, this clone turned up a few times. The CDR3 reads CAISGSVGTGDTEAFF. In DNA, the CDR3 is TGTGCCATCAGTGGGTCGGTAGGGACAGGGGACACTGAAGCTTTCTTT. V usage is TRBV10-3 and J usage is TRBJ1-1; 10 bases align to TRBD1. The length of the CDR3 is 16 residues. V shed 4 bases and J 3 bases; nucleotides not matched to a gene: 8. Per germline, CDR1 ENHRY and CDR2 SYGVKD.

V usage is TRBV4-1 and J usage is TRBJ1-1, with D uncertain. CDR3 size: 16 residues. V was cut by 6 bases and J by 4 bases, with 21 bases left in between. Per germline, CDR1 MGHRA and CDR2 YSYEKL. DNA for the CDR3: TGCGCCAGCAGTCGATCATCCGTGAGGGAAGGCACTGAAGCTTTCTTT. Translation gives CASSRSSVREGTEAFF.

The chain carries TRBV12-5 and TRBJ1-5; 9 bases line up with TRBD1. This CDR3 contains 14 residues. CDR1 is LGHNT, CDR2 FRNRAP, per germline. The trim removed 6 bases at V and 15 bases at J, leaving 15 bases unmatched. CDR3 in amino acids: CASGDPQWDRVWHF. DNA of the CDR3: TGTGCTAGTGGGGATCCTCAGTGGGACAGGGTCTGGCATTTT.

The genes are TRBV9 and TRBJ2-5; a possible D gene is TRBD2 (6 bases). Trimming removed 0 bases from V and 5 bases from J, with 11 bases in between. The CDR3 has 14 residues. Germline loops: CDR1 SGDLS, CDR2 YYNGEE. The CDR3 loop reads CASSVAGVVETQYF. The CDR3 coding sequence is TGTGCCAGCAGCGTAGCGGGAGTGGTCGAGACCCAGTACTTC.

This clone was picked up one time. The CDR3 reads CASGQKNTGELFF. The CDR3 bases are TGTGCTAGTGGACAAAAGAACACCGGGGAGCTGTTTTTT. The chain links TRBV12-5 to TRBJ2-2; unclear D gene. The germline gives CDR1 LGHNT, CDR2 FRNRAP. This CDR3 is built from 13 residues. V lost 6 bases and J 1 base, leaving 6 bases between the germline ends.

The chain joins TRBV19 to TRBJ2-1; the D gene is possibly TRBD2 (6 bases). Trimming pared 5 bases from V and 13 bases from J, leaving 27 bases between. The V gene's germline CDR1 is LNHDA and CDR2 SQIVND (reference sequence). The CDR3 extends over 16 amino acids. CDR3 residues: CASSGYGRQGTWEQFF. The CDR3 nucleotides read TGTGCCAGTAGTGGGTATGGGAGGCAAGGAACCTGGGAACAGTTCTTC.